The T cell receptor (beta chain) described here comes from a study of blood T cells in healthy people across ages. A remark on this clonotype: Its antigen is as yet unknown. Germline is not matched at one junction end, which may reflect a read error.

A sample-barcoded 5' primer and a J-beta primer mix were used in a second PCR of roughly 7 to 11 cycles. The yield of each sample was at least 2.5 million CDR3-containing paired-end reads. MiXCR, applied by TCRdb to the 5' RACE reads, yields one record per CDR3 protein. The sample contains some 1,500,000 distinct CDR3 sequences, approximately 39% of which appear only once. Findings and caveats of the study: The unsorted PBMCs prevented any conclusive comparison of naive versus antigen-experienced cells. Donors of long life had a larger count of naive CD4+ cells and greater diversity than aged donors.

The CDR3 contains 14 residues. Per the germline V gene, CDR1 is DFQATT and CDR2 is SNEGSKA (reference sequence). The gene calls are TRBV20-1 and TRBJ2-7; 10 bases are shared with TRBD2. Sequencing was performed on blood. This TCR was sampled from a woman under 30 in good health. The CDR3 DNA sequence: TGTAGTCATAGGAGCGGGGGGGACTACAATGAGCAGTACTTC. Protein: CSHRSGGDYNEQYF.